The T cell receptor (beta chain) under discussion was sequenced for a study of blood T cell repertoires in COVID-19. Study-level background: From T cells, B-cell-depleted T cells, or PBMCs came the material, which was cDNA or gDNA.

Sequencing used immunoSEQ multiplex PCR; TCRdb keeps in-frame clones, though not all of them. The sample contains 290,000 or so clones, about 90% of which appear only once. The CDR3 covers 17 residues. Looked up from germline, CDR1 is SGHAT and CDR2 is FQNNGV. Germline trimming cut 1 base from V and 0 bases from J; bases unmatched to any gene: 4. The participants were between about 18 and 90 years old and came from roughly 24 US areas. The sequence derives from a woman younger than 30 with acute COVID-19. Material: PBMCs or T cells enriched from blood (not recorded which). J is TRBJ1-3 and V is TRBV11-2; TRBD1 agrees at 9 bases. The CDR3 DNA sequence: TGTGCCAGCAGCTTAGCCCGGACAGGGGTCTCTGGAAACACCATATATTTT. Translated, it gives CASSLARTGVSGNTIYF.